The entry below gives a single T cell receptor beta chain sequence along with its context. Its antigen is as yet unknown. This sample stems from a study of blood T cells in healthy people across ages. This CDR3 contains 16 residues. V was cut by 5 bases and J by 3 bases, with 22 bases left in between. Germline CDR1 DFQATT, CDR2 SNEGSKA (reference sequence). General study points: PBMCs went unsorted, and a conclusive naive versus antigen-experienced comparison was therefore prevented. A roughly linear age-dependent decrease characterized TCR beta diversity per million T cells.

Through a sample-barcoded 5' primer and a J-beta primer mix, a second PCR was run for roughly 7 to 11 cycles. TCRdb processed the 5' RACE reads anew with MiXCR; each CDR3 protein has one entry. The table records about 780,000 distinct CDR3 sequences, about 45% of them present only once. Material: blood. The TCR sequence derives from a man older than 75 in good health. This chain joins TRBV20-1 and TRBJ2-5, with D perhaps TRBD1 or TRBD2 (5 bases each). The CDR3 loop is CSAWGSGVVVEETQYF. In DNA form, the CDR3 reads TGCAGTGCTTGGGGGTCCGGGGTGGTGGTAGAAGAGACCCAGTACTTC.